One and the same sample provided the 31 T cell receptor beta chains below, sequenced in a study of T cell repertoires in cytomegalovirus infection. TCRdb re-called the reads through MiXCR, storing one row per CDR3 protein. This table has about 740,000 distinct CDR3 sequences, 35% appearing once. The sequenced sample was PBMCs. All receptors derive from a human donor in good health (CMV status not recorded). Some clones in this sample may be carry-over from other donors' samples.

V usage is TRBV7-6 and J usage is TRBJ2-4, with a tentative D call TRBD1 (5 bases). The V end lost 0 bases, the J end lost 0 bases, and 15 bases lay between the germline ends. Germline assignment: CDR1 SGHVS and CDR2 FNYEAQ. This CDR3 spans 18 amino acids. CDR3 protein: CASSLAGRRAAAKNIQYF. DNA of the CDR3: TGTGCCAGCAGCTTAGCGGGGCGACGGGCCGCAGCCAAAAACATTCAGTACTTC.

The chain links TRBV7-6 to TRBJ2-1, with TRBD1 matching over 7 bases. The CDR3 has 12 residues. The trim removed 6 bases at V and 8 bases at J, leaving 4 bases unmatched. Germline CDR1 is SGHVS and CDR2 is FNYEAQ. CDR3 sequence (DNA): TGTGCCAGCAGAAAGGGGGCGGATGAGCAGTTCTTC. Its translation is CASRKGADEQFF.

The table lists this clonotype with a few counts. The chain employs TRBV27 and TRBJ1-6; no firm D call. The V end lost 6 bases, the J end lost 7 bases, and 7 bases lay between the germline ends. The CDR3 is made up of 12 amino acids. Per the germline V gene, CDR1 is MNHEY and CDR2 is SMNVEV (reference sequence). The CDR3: CASSHQNSPLHF. CDR3 in DNA: TGTGCCAGCAGCCACCAAAATTCACCCCTCCACTTT.

On this clonotype: A much larger clonotype is one base distant, so this may be a read error. The gene calls are TRBV7-6 and TRBJ2-2, with 8 bases identical to TRBD2. Germline CDR1 reads SGHVS; CDR2 reads FNYEAQ. The CDR3 runs to 13 residues. CDR3 in DNA: TGTTCCATACGGGAGGGCGGGACCGGGGAGCTGTTTTTT. This codes for CSIREGGTGELFF.

This clonotype was seen a handful of times. The chain links TRBV12-3 or TRBV12-4 to TRBJ2-1; TRBD2 matches at 14 bases. This CDR3 is 19 amino acids long. Germline trimming cut 5 bases from V and 5 bases from J; bases unmatched to any gene: 14. The CDR3 loop reads CASSPGLAGGMGLHNEQFF. As DNA, the CDR3 is TGTGCCAGCAGTCCTGGACTAGCGGGAGGAATGGGTCTGCACAATGAGCAGTTCTTC.

There are a few counts of this clonotype. V usage is TRBV28 and J usage is TRBJ1-2, with a weak D call TRBD1 (5 bases). This CDR3 region has 14 residues. V lost 6 bases to trimming and J lost 8 bases, with 19 bases between them. Germline CDR1 and CDR2: MDHEN and SYDVKM. CDR3 residues: CASSLPLMRGGYTF. Written as DNA, the CDR3 is TGTGCCAGCAGCCTCCCCCTAATGAGGGGCGGCTACACCTTC.

This clonotype has more than one count but fewer than ten. This chain links TRBV7-2 with TRBJ2-7; 11 nucleotides align to TRBD2. Unmatched junction bases numbered 10, after V lost 3 bases and J lost 3 bases. The CDR3 loop spans 17 amino acids. Germline lookup yields CDR1 SGHTA and CDR2 FQGNSA. CDR3 in DNA: TGTGCCAGCAGCTTTAGCGGGGGGGCGGGGTTAGACTACGAGCAGTACTTC. Amino acid sequence: CASSFSGGAGLDYEQYF. Full variable domain (rest looked up from reference TRBV7-2 and TRBJ2-7): GAGVSQSPSNKVTEKGKDVELRCDPISGHTALYWYRQSLGQGLEFLIYFQGNSAPDKSGLPSDRFSAERTGGSVSTLTIQRTQQEDSAVYLCASSFSGGAGLDYEQYFGPGTRLTVT.

The J gene is TRBJ2-2, the V gene TRBV5-4; 11 nucleotides align to TRBD1. This CDR3 has 16 residues. With V trimmed by 3 bases and J by 4 bases, 5 bases remained unmatched. Germline CDR1 and CDR2: SGHNT and YYREEE (reference sequence). The CDR3 spells CASSWPGTGGTGELFF. CDR3 sequence (DNA): TGTGCCAGCAGCTGGCCGGGGACAGGGGGCACCGGGGAGCTGTTTTTT.

The CDR3 DNA is TGTGCCAGTAGTATAGATAGGGCAGTCAATCAGCCCCAGCATTTT. This codes for CASSIDRAVNQPQHF. The chain uses TRBV19 and TRBJ1-5; D not certain. The V and J ends lost 0 bases and 3 bases respectively, with 9 bases between them. CDR3 size: 15 residues. Germline V gene sequence: CDR1 LNHDA, CDR2 SQIVND (reference sequence).

This rearrangement joins TRBV4-2 to TRBJ1-6; possibly TRBD1 for D (5 bases). V was shortened by 4 bases and J by 6 bases, with 22 bases between the two germline ends. The CDR3 has 18 amino acids. Per germline, CDR1 LGHNA and CDR2 YNFKEQ. CDR3 nucleotide sequence: TGTGCCAGCAGCCCCCTGGGGGGGACCTCTGGGGTTAATTCACCCCTCCACTTT. Translated: CASSPLGGTSGVNSPLHF.

This clonotype was seen a few times. The V and J genes are TRBV19 and TRBJ1-5, with unresolved D. Germline V gene lookup returns CDR1 LNHDA and CDR2 SQIVND (reference sequence). The CDR3 spans 14 residues. V was cut by 3 bases and J by 5 bases, with 11 bases left in between. CDR3 nucleotides: TGTGCCAGTAGTATTGGAAGGGTAGATCAGCCCCAGCATTTT. It encodes CASSIGRVDQPQHF.

CDR3 sequence: CASMVGRANEQFF. CDR3 in DNA: TGTGCCAGCATGGTCGGGAGGGCCAATGAGCAGTTCTTC. The chain joins TRBV6-1 to TRBJ2-1, with TRBD2 identical over 8 bases. The trim removed 7 bases at V and 6 bases at J, leaving 5 bases unmatched. This CDR3 is 13 amino acids long. Germline V gives CDR1 MNHNS, CDR2 SASEGT.

In this sample, this clonotype turned up a few times. The V gene is TRBV2, the J gene TRBJ1-2; the D is unclear. The CDR3 covers 13 residues. Trimming stripped 3 bases from V and 3 bases from J, with 8 bases between. Germline assignment: CDR1 SNHLY and CDR2 FYNNEI. The CDR3: CASSEVGDYGYTF. The CDR3, as DNA: TGTGCCAGCAGTGAGGTCGGGGACTATGGCTACACCTTC.

V and J are TRBV10-3 and TRBJ1-3; D call uncertain. V was pared by 0 bases and J by 1 base, with 7 bases between. This CDR3 region has 15 residues. Germline-derived CDR1 and CDR2 are ENHRY and SYGVKD. The CDR3 DNA sequence: TGTGCCATCAGTGAGTCGGGTCAGTCTGGAAACACCATATATTTT. The encoded protein is CAISESGQSGNTIYF.

This clonotype was counted only a few times. The chain is built from TRBV7-6 and TRBJ2-1; 8 bases align to TRBD2. The CDR3 spans 17 residues. Germline V gene data show CDR1 as SGHVS and CDR2 as FNYEAQ. Trimming removed 4 bases from V and 3 bases from J; junction bases left unmatched: 11. Here the CDR3 reads CASSSEPRTSIYNEQFF. The CDR3 DNA sequence: TGTGCCAGCAGCTCCGAGCCCCGGACTAGCATCTACAATGAGCAGTTCTTC.

The V gene is TRBV7-9, the J gene TRBJ2-1, with a possible D match to TRBD1 (5 bases). V was trimmed by 2 bases and J by 8 bases, leaving 10 bases between them. The CDR3 runs to 13 residues. Germline V gene sequence: CDR1 SEHNR, CDR2 FQNEAQ (reference sequence). CDR3 coding DNA: TGTGCCAGCAGCTTAAAGGGGCTCTATGAGCAGTTCTTC. Its protein product is CASSLKGLYEQFF.

This clonotype was found many times. This chain uses TRBV7-9 with TRBJ2-4; D perhaps matches TRBD1 (5 bases). V shed 5 bases and J shed 5 bases, with 13 bases lying between them. CDR3 length: 14 amino acids. In germline, CDR1 is SEHNR, CDR2 FQNEAQ (reference sequence). In DNA, the CDR3 is TGTGCCAGCAGCCCCAGGACACTCCAAAACATTCAGTACTTC. Its protein is CASSPRTLQNIQYF. Full variable domain (rest looked up from reference TRBV7-9 and TRBJ2-4): DTGVSQNPRHKITKRGQNVTFRCDPISEHNRLYWYRQTLGQGPEFLTYFQNEAQLEKSRLLSDRFSAERPKGSFSTLEIQRTEQGDSAMYLCASSPRTLQNIQYFGAGTRLSVL.

The chain combines TRBV6-9 with TRBJ2-2, with 10 nucleotides matching TRBD2. Trimming removed 7 bases from V and 4 bases from J; junction bases left unmatched: 18. Germline CDR1 MNHGY, CDR2 SVAAGI. The CDR3 sequence is 19 residues long. The CDR3 spells CASTGFPIAGGPRTGELFF. CDR3 sequence (DNA): TGTGCCAGCACCGGGTTCCCTATAGCGGGGGGCCCTCGCACCGGGGAGCTGTTTTTT.

The chain uses TRBV7-6 and TRBJ1-1; D remains unclear. Per germline, CDR1 SGHVS and CDR2 FNYEAQ. Trimming cost V 5 bases and J 12 bases, with 19 bases left between them. The CDR3 is 13 residues long. Here the CDR3 reads CASSPEVMAPTFF. The CDR3 coding sequence is TGTGCCAGCAGCCCCGAGGTTATGGCCCCGACTTTCTTT.

J is TRBJ2-1 and V is TRBV5-1; 7 nucleotides agree with TRBD1. CDR3 length: 20 amino acids. Trimming took 0 bases from V and 0 from J; bases not matched to a gene: 15. CDR1 SGHRS and CDR2 YFSETQ come from the germline V gene. CDR3 in DNA: TGCGCCAGCAGCTTGGGCACAGGGGTTTTTCGAACTAGCTCCTACAATGAGCAGTTCTTC. Encoded protein: CASSLGTGVFRTSSYNEQFF.

The rearrangement joins TRBV7-2 to TRBJ1-3; no clear D gene. Trimming shortened V by 3 bases and J by 0 bases, and 12 bases separated the two germline ends. Germline V gene data show CDR1 as SGHTA and CDR2 as FQGNSA. CDR3 length: 16 residues. The CDR3 spells CASSFGRTSSGNTIYF. DNA of the CDR3: TGTGCCAGCAGCTTCGGACGGACGAGCTCTGGAAACACCATATATTTT.

This clonotype has more than one count but fewer than ten. The chain joins TRBV5-1 to TRBJ2-2, with 8 bases aligning to TRBD1. The CDR3 is 16 residues long. Germline V gene lookup returns CDR1 SGHRS and CDR2 YFSETQ. Losses at the gene ends were 4 bases for V and 2 bases for J; bases not matched to a gene: 7. The CDR3 DNA reads as TGCGCCAGCAGCCCGCGGGACAGGCCTAACACCGGGGAGCTGTTTTTT. This translates into CASSPRDRPNTGELFF.

V and J are TRBV18 and TRBJ1-1; D gene ambiguous. This CDR3 contains 14 residues. The ends were cut back, 3 bases at V and 3 bases at J, with 11 bases in the middle. Per the germline V gene, CDR1 is KGHSH and CDR2 is LQKENI. CDR3 loop: CASSPAQIDTEAFF. The CDR3 nucleotides are TGTGCCAGCTCACCGGCTCAAATTGACACTGAAGCTTTCTTT.

The V and J genes are TRBV11-3 and TRBJ2-3; D could derive from TRBD1 or TRBD2 (6 bases each). Trimming cost V 5 bases and J 3 bases, with 18 bases left between them. This CDR3 has 16 residues. From germline, CDR1 is SGHNT and CDR2 YENEEA. The CDR3 DNA reads as TGTGCCAGCAGCATAGGAGGGGGAAGGGGTACAGATACGCAGTATTTT. Protein product: CASSIGGGRGTDTQYF.

The rearrangement uses TRBV7-9 and TRBJ1-5; D is ambiguous. Germline CDR1 is SEHNR and CDR2 is FQNEAQ (reference sequence). The CDR3 has 12 amino acids. The V end lost 8 bases, the J end lost 6 bases, and 11 bases lay between the germline ends. The CDR3: CASSGGIQPQHF. In DNA form, the CDR3 reads TGTGCCAGCTCTGGAGGGATTCAGCCCCAGCATTTT.

This clonotype has just a few counts. The rearrangement links TRBV19 to TRBJ1-2; TRBD1 matches 8 bases. CDR1 LNHDA and CDR2 SQIVND come from the germline V gene (reference sequence). This CDR3 spans 17 amino acids. With 0 bases clipped from V and 4 bases from J, the junction kept 10 bases outside the gene matches. Here the CDR3 reads CASSIDPQGQVVYGYTF. The DNA of the CDR3 is TGTGCCAGTAGTATAGATCCCCAGGGACAGGTCGTCTATGGCTACACCTTC. The full variable domain, completed using reference TRBV19 and TRBJ1-2, is DGGITQSPKYLFRKEGQNVTLSCEQNLNHDAMYWYRQDPGQGLRLIYYSQIVNDFQKGDIAEGYSVSREKKESFPLTVTSAQKNPTAFYLCASSIDPQGQVVYGYTFGSGTRLTVV.

The V and J genes are TRBV20-1 and TRBJ2-1; 9 nucleotides line up with TRBD1. V shed 4 bases and J 7 bases; nucleotides not matched to a gene: 11. Germline V gene sequence: CDR1 DFQATT, CDR2 SNEGSKA (reference sequence). The CDR3 spans 15 residues. In nucleotides, the CDR3 is TGCAGTGCTACCCCCGCCGGGACAGGGAAGAATGAGCAGTTCTTC. Protein sequence: CSATPAGTGKNEQFF.

This clonotype was counted a few times. This chain links TRBV5-1 with TRBJ1-1; TRBD1 matches 7 bases. The germline CDR1 and CDR2 sequences are SGHRS and YFSETQ. The CDR3 covers 15 residues. V lost 6 bases, J lost 2 bases, and 10 bases stayed unmatched. CDR3: CASTDRAGANTEAFF. The CDR3, as DNA: TGCGCCAGCACAGACAGGGCCGGGGCAAACACTGAAGCTTTCTTT.

J is TRBJ2-1 and V is TRBV18; 10 nucleotides align to TRBD2. CDR1 KGHSH and CDR2 LQKENI come from the germline V gene. The CDR3 contains 17 residues. Losses at the gene ends were 3 bases for V and 2 bases for J; bases not matched to a gene: 7. The chain's CDR3 is CASSPNLAGETYNEQFF. DNA for the CDR3: TGTGCCAGCTCACCGAACCTAGCGGGAGAGACCTACAATGAGCAGTTCTTC. The entire variable domain, with the rest obtained from reference TRBV18 and TRBJ2-1, is as follows: NAGVMQNPRHLVRRRGQEARLRCSPMKGHSHVYWYRQLPEEGLKFMVYLQKENIIDESGMPKERFSAEFPKEGPSILRIQQVVRGDSAAYFCASSPNLAGETYNEQFFGPGTRLTVL.

This chain joins TRBV4-1 and TRBJ2-7, with 7 bases that match TRBD2. Germline values: CDR1 MGHRA, CDR2 YSYEKL. The CDR3 has 15 amino acids. CDR3 loop: CAISKSGAFLDEQYF. The CDR3 region has the DNA TGCGCAATCTCCAAAAGCGGGGCGTTCTTAGACGAGCAGTACTTC.

This clonotype was seen ten or more times. The chain couples TRBV19 to TRBJ1-2; no clear D. Trimming cost V 9 bases and J 8 bases, with 10 bases left between them. CDR3 length: 10 amino acids. CDR1 and CDR2 (germline): LNHDA, SQIVND (reference sequence). CDR3: CASGPQGYTF. In nucleotides, the CDR3 is TGTGCCAGCGGACCCCAGGGCTACACCTTC.